This T cell receptor (beta chain) was captured by sequencing in a study of blood T cell repertoires in COVID-19. Looking at the study overall: Sites in the United States, Italy and Spain provided acute and convalescent COVID-19 samples. Nucleic acid was either cDNA or gDNA, and it came from T cells, B-cell-depleted T cells, or PBMCs.

Original processing notes: By means of reference gene primer amplification, nucleated cell counts were estimated. Data came from immunoSEQ multiplex PCR; TCRdb stores just in-frame clones and leaves some out. V and J calls and clone size are those listed in that table; D and trimming were worked out from the DNA. The data hold roughly 140,000 clones, with 80% to 90% observed a single time. The CDR3 sequence is 14 residues long. V was pared by 4 bases and J by 2 bases, with 8 bases between. Germline V gene lookup returns CDR1 SNHLY and CDR2 FYNNEI. In the case of this clone: This sample also contains other DNA sequences that code for the same CDR3.

V and J are TRBV2 and TRBJ2-2; no clear D gene. Sequenced input: peripheral blood. The source of this sequence is a woman aged 50 to 60 with acute or convalescent COVID-19. This CDR3 reads CASSGGSNTGELFF. CDR3 nucleotides: TGTGCCAGCAGTGGAGGAAGCAACACCGGGGAGCTGTTTTTT.